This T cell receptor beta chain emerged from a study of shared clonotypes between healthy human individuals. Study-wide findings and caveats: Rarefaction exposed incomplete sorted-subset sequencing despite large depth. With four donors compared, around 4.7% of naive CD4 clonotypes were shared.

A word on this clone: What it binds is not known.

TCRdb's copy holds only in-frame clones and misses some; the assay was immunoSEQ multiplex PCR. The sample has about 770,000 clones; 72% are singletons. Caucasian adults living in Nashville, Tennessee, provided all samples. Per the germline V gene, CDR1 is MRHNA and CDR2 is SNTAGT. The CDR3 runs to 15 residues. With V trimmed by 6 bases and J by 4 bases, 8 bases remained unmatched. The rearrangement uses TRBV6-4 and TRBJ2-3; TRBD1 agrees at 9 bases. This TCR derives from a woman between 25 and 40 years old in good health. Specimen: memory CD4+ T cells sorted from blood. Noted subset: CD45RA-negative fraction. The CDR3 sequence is CASSAGTGFADTQYF. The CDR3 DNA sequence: TGTGCCAGCAGCGCGGGGACAGGGTTCGCAGATACGCAGTATTTT.